Listed here are 10 T cell receptor beta chains from one sample, sequenced in a study of cytomegalovirus exposure and HLA in healthy donors. The PCR ran on 60 Vbeta and 13 Jbeta primers. Here immunoSEQ multiplex PCR was the method, and the copy in TCRdb shows in-frame clones only, minus some. The sample lists some 170,000 clones; approximately 80% were seen once. The specimen sequenced was PBMCs. The receptors come from a young woman in good health and CMV-seropositive.

The chain employs TRBV15 and TRBJ2-1; TRBD1 agrees at 9 bases. Germline CDR1 LNHNV, CDR2 YYDKDF (reference sequence). The CDR3 contains 13 residues. V lost 1 base to trimming and J lost 16 bases; unmatched junction nucleotides: 8. Here the CDR3 reads CATSRVGTGLGFF. The CDR3 coding sequence is TGTGCCACCAGCAGAGTTGGGACAGGGCTAGGATTCTTC.

This chain uses TRBV2 with TRBJ2-7; D perhaps matches TRBD1 (5 bases). Germline lookup yields CDR1 SNHLY and CDR2 FYNNEI. Trimming took off 5 bases at V and 0 bases at J, with 11 bases between the two ends. This CDR3 spans 14 amino acids. Written as DNA, the CDR3 is TGTGCCAGCAGTCACAGGCCACTCTCCTACGAGCAGTACTTC. Translation gives CASSHRPLSYEQYF.

The CDR3 loop reads CASSPPGTGSYEQYF. The DNA for the CDR3 is TGCGCCAGCAGCCCGCCGGGAACGGGATCCTACGAGCAGTACTTC. The chain is built from TRBV4-1 and TRBJ2-7; maybe TRBD2 (5 bases). Trimming pared 4 bases from V and 1 base from J, leaving 14 bases between. Germline CDR1 MGHRA, CDR2 YSYEKL. CDR3 length: 15 amino acids.

V gene TRBV7-6 combines with J gene TRBJ1-5, with 10 bases that match TRBD1. The CDR3 sequence is 15 residues long. V was clipped by 1 base and J by 7 bases; unmatched bases: 4. In germline, CDR1 is SGHVS, CDR2 FNYEAQ. CDR3 loop: CASSLGQGAGQPQHF. The CDR3 DNA is TGTGCCAGCAGCTTAGGACAGGGGGCCGGGCAGCCCCAGCATTTT.

This sequence joins TRBV2 and TRBJ1-1, with D possibly TRBD1 on 5 matching bases. The V end was cut by 6 bases, the J end by 0 bases, with 14 bases between. The CDR3 has 15 residues. Per germline, CDR1 SNHLY and CDR2 FYNNEI. CDR3 nucleotide sequence: TGTGCCAGCAGCGACAGTGGGCTCATGAACACTGAAGCTTTCTTT. It is translated as CASSDSGLMNTEAFF.

The chain employs TRBV25-1 and TRBJ2-7; 10 nucleotides agree with TRBD1. V shed 1 base and J 5 bases; nucleotides not matched to a gene: 5. This CDR3 is 15 amino acids long. The V gene's germline CDR1 is MGHDK and CDR2 SYGVNS. CDR3 nucleotides: TGTGCCAGCAGTGAATGGGCGACAGGGGGCGACGAGCAGTACTTC. Encoded protein: CASSEWATGGDEQYF.

The J gene is TRBJ2-7, the V gene TRBV5-1, with D perhaps TRBD1 (6 bases). The germline V and J ends were trimmed by 0 bases and 5 bases, with 15 bases remaining between them. This CDR3 region has 15 residues. The V gene's germline CDR1 is SGHRS and CDR2 YFSETQ. DNA of the CDR3: TGCGCCAGCAGCTTGGTTACAGGGTCCGGGGACGAGCAGTACTTC. Translation: CASSLVTGSGDEQYF.

The J gene is TRBJ2-3, the V gene TRBV7-3; 9 nucleotides match TRBD2. The CDR3 loop spans 17 amino acids. The junction had 14 bases not matched to a gene; V was cut back by 5 bases and J by 5 bases. CDR1 and CDR2 (germline): SGHTA, FQGTGA. As DNA, the CDR3 is TGTGCCAGCAGCCCGGGCGGGGGCGGGGGGGCCGGAGATACGCAGTATTTT. Translated, it gives CASSPGGGGGAGDTQYF.

The rearrangement links TRBV19 to TRBJ2-5, with D possibly TRBD1 on 6 matching bases. CDR1 LNHDA and CDR2 SQIVND come from the germline V gene (reference sequence). Trimming took off 5 bases at V and 4 bases at J, with 14 bases between the two ends. CDR3 length: 14 amino acids. CDR3 protein: CASSVTGSGETQYF. The CDR3 DNA reads TGTGCCAGTAGTGTAACAGGGTCGGGAGAGACCCAGTACTTC.

The chain couples TRBV7-3 to TRBJ2-4; 10 bases agree with TRBD2. Germline V CDR1 and CDR2: SGHTA, FQGTGA. This CDR3 region has 14 residues. With 5 bases clipped from V and 8 bases from J, the junction kept 6 bases outside the gene matches. The CDR3: CASSPSGGADIQYF. The CDR3 DNA follows: TGTGCCAGCAGCCCGAGCGGGGGGGCAGACATTCAGTACTTC. Filled out from reference TRBV7-3 and TRBJ2-4, the complete variable domain reads GAGVSQTPSNKVTEKGKYVELRCDPISGHTALYWYRQSLGQGPEFLIYFQGTGAADDSGLPNDRFFAVRPEGSVSTLKIQRTERGDSAVYLCASSPSGGADIQYFGAGTRLSVL.